This TCR beta chain was recorded in a study of cytomegalovirus exposure and HLA in healthy donors. The study, taken as a whole, reports: Judged likely to be a sequencing artifact was a cluster of highly shared sequence variants. With high specificity and sensitivity, the classifier reportedly diagnosed cytomegalovirus status.

Primers included in the PCR were 60 Vbeta and 13 Jbeta primers. Profiled with immunoSEQ multiplex PCR; TCRdb holds only in-frame clones, not every one. The sample has fewer than 150,000 clones, over 70% seen once. On this clone: Its antigen is undetermined.

This CDR3 comprises 16 residues. V lost 3 bases and J lost 7; bases outside the gene matches: 11. Germline CDR1 and CDR2: SGDLS and YYNGEE. The specimen sequenced was PBMCs. This receptor was taken from a man aged 25 to 40 in good health and CMV-seronegative. The chain is built from TRBV9 and TRBJ2-1; 9 bases map to TRBD2. CDR3 residues: CASSAPGRGGGNEQFF. The DNA of the CDR3 is TGTGCCAGCAGCGCCCCCGGGCGGGGGGGAGGTAATGAGCAGTTCTTC.